This T cell receptor beta chain was sequenced for a study of T cells in tuberculosis. The germline V and J ends were trimmed by 8 bases and 2 bases, with 13 bases remaining between them. Germline CDR1 is LNHDA and CDR2 is SQIVND (reference sequence). This CDR3 region has 14 residues. Produced via immunoSEQ multiplex PCR; TCRdb's table is partial and in-frame only. The repertoire includes tens of thousands of clones, under 85% of them detected once, and 15% sits in the top ten. Documented time point: new active TB diagnosis, blood taken before or within 7 days of starting treatment. This clonotype was sampled from an adult with tuberculosis. The sequencing used PBMCs, collected at tuberculosis diagnosis. The chain is built from TRBV19 and TRBJ1-5, with D possibly being TRBD1 (6 bases). The CDR3 reads CASRLGAGNQPQHF. In nucleotides, the CDR3 is TGTGCCAGTCGTTTGGGGGCTGGCAATCAGCCCCAGCATTTT.